The next 5 T cell receptor beta chains were all read from a single sample in a study of T cells expressing NK-cell markers. TCRdb derives one entry per CDR3 protein from the 5' RACE reads, leaving out DNA. Here the sample table reports about 260,000 distinct CDR3 sequences. The sample consisted of blood T cells: a sorted CD56 or NKG2C T cell subset, CD4+ or CD8+ T cells, or bulk PBMC T cells (not recorded which). These receptors came from a woman between 18 and 70 years old in good health.

The chain employs TRBV28 and TRBJ1-4. Germline V lookup: CDR1 MDHEN, CDR2 SYDVKM. The CDR3 totals 15 residues. This CDR3 is CASSGPGGGSQKLFF.

The rearrangement joins TRBV24-1 to TRBJ2-5; TCRdb's D call, TRBD2, is unchecked because there is no DNA. This CDR3 spans 13 amino acids. Looked up from germline, CDR1 is KGHDR and CDR2 is SFDVKD. CDR3 sequence: CATTGPSQETQYF.

The V call is TRBV3-1, the J call TRBJ2-1; the TCRdb D gene call, TRBD1, has no DNA to confirm it. The CDR3 has 15 amino acids. The V gene's germline CDR1 is LGHDT and CDR2 YNNKEL (reference sequence). The chain's CDR3 is CASSGAGVSHNEQFF.

The chain employs TRBV5-6 and TRBJ2-1. The length of the CDR3 is 16 residues. CDR1 is SGHDT and CDR2 is YYEEEE in the germline V gene. The CDR3 reads CASSGLAGGLYNEQFF.

The rearrangement links TRBV5-1 to TRBJ1-1; as DNA is missing, the TRBD1 call by TCRdb cannot be tested. From germline, CDR1 is SGHRS and CDR2 YFSETQ. The CDR3 spans 15 residues. Here the CDR3 reads CASTREPTMNTEAFF.